One sample yielded the 31 T cell receptor beta chains listed below, sequenced in a study of beta chain features in type 1 diabetes. Whole-study findings and limits: Among all four CD4+ subsets, Type 1 diabetes patients had TCRB CDR3s that were moderately but significantly shorter.

The investigators reverse transcribed all of the isolated RNA, so they sequenced expressed TCRB transcripts. Libraries were prepared by immunoSEQ multiplex PCR; TCRdb keeps only in-frame clonotypes and omits some of them. The table shows over 600,000 clones, with around 12% occurring only once. Antigen specificity for these receptors is unknown. Specimen: naive CD4+ T cells from blood. These receptors were taken from a man between 25 and 39 years old with type 1 diabetes.

This clone was detected a few times. This chain connects TRBV9 to TRBJ2-5; 14 nucleotides align to TRBD2. Germline CDR1 SGDLS, CDR2 YYNGEE. This CDR3 spans 18 amino acids. J gave up 9 bases and V 4 bases, and 17 bases lay outside the gene matches. CDR3 in DNA: TGTGCCAGCAGCTACGGGACTAGCGGGGGAGCCGGGGCAGGGGCCCAGTACTTC. The encoded protein is CASSYGTSGGAGAGAQYF.

This clone was seen a few times. The gene calls are TRBV7-9 and TRBJ2-3, with TRBD1 matching over 8 bases. This CDR3 has 14 amino acids. Germline V gene data show CDR1 as SEHNR and CDR2 as FQNEAQ (reference sequence). The junction had 1 base not matched to a gene; V was cut back by 1 base and J by 4 bases. CDR3 bases: TGTGCCAGCAGCTTAGACAGGGGGGCAGATACGCAGTATTTT. Translating gives CASSLDRGADTQYF.

The chain recombines TRBV30 with TRBJ2-7; 8 bases fit TRBD1. The V and J ends lost 4 bases and 3 bases, in that order; junction bases with no gene match: 5. The CDR3 is made up of 13 amino acids. Germline V gene lookup returns CDR1 GTSNPN and CDR2 SVGIG (reference sequence). This chain's CDR3 is CAWNGQGFYEQYF. The CDR3 DNA reads as TGTGCCTGGAATGGACAGGGATTCTACGAGCAGTACTTC.

The chain has TRBV7-3 and TRBJ2-5, with D tentatively TRBD1 (5 bases). The CDR3 is 17 residues long. The germline gives CDR1 SGHTA, CDR2 FQGTGA. The ends were cut back, 2 bases at V and 2 bases at J, with 18 bases in the middle. The CDR3 DNA reads as TGTGCCAGCAGCTTAGGCTCAGACAGCCCTCTGCAAGAGACCCAGTACTTC. Its translation: CASSLGSDSPLQETQYF.

The chain employs TRBV6-5 and TRBJ2-5, with D perhaps TRBD1 (5 bases). Trimming removed 7 bases from V and 3 bases from J, with 9 bases in between. The CDR3 is made up of 12 amino acids. Per germline, CDR1 MNHEY and CDR2 SVGAGI. The CDR3 nucleotides are TGTGCCAGCACGTGGGGCGAAGAGACCCAGTACTTC. Amino acid sequence: CASTWGEETQYF.

A few counts support this clone. V and J are TRBV14 and TRBJ2-1, with D possibly matching TRBD2 (7 bases). The CDR3 contains 14 residues. Germline CDR1 and CDR2: SGHDN and FVKESK. V was pared by 5 bases and J by 4 bases, with 12 bases between. The CDR3 protein is CASSSAGAYNEQFF. CDR3 DNA: TGTGCCAGCAGCTCCGCGGGGGCGTACAATGAGCAGTTCTTC.

This chain links TRBV7-6 with TRBJ1-4, with 10 nucleotides matching TRBD1. In germline, CDR1 is SGHVS, CDR2 FNYEAQ. This CDR3 contains 15 residues. Unmatched junction bases numbered 7, after V lost 5 bases and J lost 7 bases. The CDR3 sequence: CASSRGQGETEKLFF. CDR3 nucleotides: TGTGCCAGCAGCAGAGGACAGGGGGAAACTGAAAAACTGTTTTTT.

The chain employs TRBV7-9 and TRBJ1-2; 7 positions match TRBD1. Per germline, CDR1 SEHNR and CDR2 FQNEAQ (reference sequence). With 5 bases clipped from V and 0 bases from J, the junction kept 12 bases outside the gene matches. The CDR3 length is 17 residues. The CDR3 DNA reads as TGTGCCAGCAGCCGGCTATCCGGGACAGAACCTAACTATGGCTACACCTTC. It codes for CASSRLSGTEPNYGYTF.

Here the CDR3 reads CASSYSSPPRDTQYF. CDR3 DNA sequence: TGTGCCAGCAGTTACAGTTCGCCGCCCCGGGATACGCAGTATTTT. The chain combines TRBV6-5 with TRBJ2-3; D remains ambiguous. The CDR3 is made up of 15 amino acids. The germline V gene encodes CDR1 MNHEY and CDR2 SVGAGI. Trimming pared 2 bases from V and 6 bases from J, leaving 15 bases between.

This clone came up a few times. This chain links TRBV5-1 with TRBJ2-5, with D possibly matching TRBD2 (5 bases). The CDR3 runs to 14 residues. The V end lost 3 bases, the J end lost 5 bases, and 14 bases lay between the germline ends. The germline V gene has CDR1 SGHRS and CDR2 YFSETQ. Written as DNA, the CDR3 is TGCGCCAGCAGCTACCCGGGAAAGGAGGAGACCCAGTACTTC. Translated: CASSYPGKEETQYF.

This clone was seen more than once but under ten times. The chain links TRBV9 to TRBJ2-1, with 9 bases aligning to TRBD1. This CDR3 contains 16 residues. V shed 1 base, J shed 7 bases, and the junction held 9 bases outside the gene matches. Germline CDR1 SGDLS, CDR2 YYNGEE. CDR3 nucleotide sequence: TGTGCCAGCAGCGTACACCCTCCGGGGACAGGGAATGAGCAGTTCTTC. This translates into CASSVHPPGTGNEQFF.

This clone showed up just a few times. This chain uses TRBV7-9 with TRBJ2-7, with D possibly being TRBD1 (5 bases). The CDR3 totals 13 residues. CDR1 is SEHNR, CDR2 FQNEAQ, per germline (reference sequence). V was pared by 5 bases and J by 5 bases, with 13 bases between. The DNA of the CDR3 is TGTGCCAGCAGCCTCCAGGGTTTCAACGAGCAGTACTTC. Its translation is CASSLQGFNEQYF.

As to this clone: The same CDR3 arises from other DNA sequences in this sample as well. The genes are TRBV29-1 and TRBJ2-3, with D unclear. The CDR3 runs 12 residues. With 3 bases removed from V and 2 bases from J, the gap between germline ends came to 6 bases. Germline-derived CDR1 and CDR2 are SQVTM and ANQGSEA. The CDR3 reads CSVEGSTDTQYF. The CDR3 DNA sequence: TGCAGCGTTGAGGGTTCCACAGATACGCAGTATTTT.

This clone was counted between two and nine times. The rearrangement links TRBV15 to TRBJ2-1; the D call may be TRBD1 or TRBD2 (5 bases each). There are 15 residues in the CDR3. Germline values: CDR1 LNHNV, CDR2 YYDKDF (reference sequence). V gave up 2 bases and J gave up 0 bases, with 8 bases separating them. CDR3 sequence: CATSRSGSSYNEQFF. As DNA, the CDR3 is TGTGCCACCAGCAGATCAGGGAGCTCCTACAATGAGCAGTTCTTC.

V usage is TRBV7-9 and J usage is TRBJ1-6; TRBD1 matches at 7 bases. V lost 5 bases to trimming and J lost 9 bases; unmatched junction nucleotides: 4. The CDR3 covers 13 residues. From germline, CDR1 is SEHNR and CDR2 FQNEAQ (reference sequence). CDR3: CASSRQGGSPLHF. In DNA, the CDR3 is TGTGCCAGCAGCCGACAGGGAGGTTCACCCCTCCACTTT.

This rearrangement joins TRBV5-1 to TRBJ2-5, with TRBD1 as a possible D gene (5 bases). Per germline, CDR1 SGHRS and CDR2 YFSETQ. The ends were cut back, 0 bases at V and 2 bases at J, with 8 bases in the middle. CDR3 length: 14 residues. The CDR3 here is CASSLGQKQETQYF. DNA of the CDR3: TGCGCCAGCAGCTTGGGACAGAAACAAGAGACCCAGTACTTC.

CDR3 bases: TGTGCCAGCAGCTTACAGGGAGATCAGCCCCAGCATTTT. It is translated as CASSLQGDQPQHF. V usage is TRBV11-2 and J usage is TRBJ1-5; TRBD1 is a possible D gene (5 bases). CDR3 length equals 13 residues. The V end was cut by 2 bases, the J end by 5 bases, with 7 bases between. Germline V gene data show CDR1 as SGHAT and CDR2 as FQNNGV.

The chain is built from TRBV28 and TRBJ1-4, with D possibly TRBD1 on 5 matching bases. CDR1 and CDR2 from the germline V gene are MDHEN and SYDVKM. This CDR3 has 12 amino acids. CDR3 nucleotides: TGTGGGACTCAGGGACCTAATGAAAAACTGTTTTTT. This gives the protein CGTQGPNEKLFF.

The chain combines TRBV6-1 with TRBJ2-1; TRBD1 agrees at 9 bases. With 7 bases clipped from V and 4 bases from J, the junction kept 8 bases outside the gene matches. The length of the CDR3 is 15 residues. The germline V gene encodes CDR1 MNHNS and CDR2 SASEGT. CDR3 residues: CASTGQGYSYNEQFF. In DNA form, the CDR3 reads TGTGCCAGCACTGGACAGGGGTATAGTTACAATGAGCAGTTCTTC.

Comment on this clone: The junction differs from germline at one of its ends, possibly a read error. CDR3 sequence (DNA): TGTGCCAGCAGCCGAAACCGACAGCCGAATGAAAAGCTGTTTTTT. Translated, it gives CASSRNRQPNEKLFF. The V call is TRBV7-2, the J call TRBJ1-4; weak D call: TRBD1 (5 bases). The CDR3 totals 15 residues. CDR1 is SGHTA and CDR2 is FQGNSA in the germline V gene.

The rearrangement uses TRBV5-6 and TRBJ2-2, with 11 bases aligning to TRBD1. The CDR3 has 16 amino acids. CDR1 and CDR2 (germline): SGHDT, YYEEEE. After removal of 5 bases from V and 4 bases from J, the junction contained 7 bases not matched to a gene. DNA of the CDR3: TGTGCCAGCAGGACCCTAGGGACAGGGGGCACCGGGGAGCTGTTTTTT. This translates into CASRTLGTGGTGELFF.

There are a few counts of this clone. The CDR3 region is CAISESRTHSYEQYF. CDR3 bases: TGTGCCATCAGTGAGTCAAGGACGCACTCCTACGAGCAGTACTTC. V gene TRBV10-3 combines with J gene TRBJ2-7; D is unclear. The CDR3 totals 15 residues. Germline V gene sequence: CDR1 ENHRY, CDR2 SYGVKD. V lost 0 bases and J 0 bases, leaving 9 bases between the germline ends.

This clone was detected a few times. The V and J genes are TRBV18 and TRBJ1-1; 7 nucleotides match TRBD1. The germline CDR1 and CDR2 sequences are KGHSH and LQKENI. Trimming cost V 6 bases and J 6 bases; bases outside gene matches: 10. This CDR3 has 14 residues. CDR3 nucleotides: TGTGCCAGCTCTCGAAACAGGGGAGAAGCTGAAGCTTTCTTT. Translated, it gives CASSRNRGEAEAFF.

The chain couples TRBV28 to TRBJ2-1; D perhaps matches TRBD2 (6 bases). Trimming removed 7 bases at V and 6 bases at J, with 19 bases between. The CDR3 loop spans 15 amino acids. The germline CDR1 and CDR2 sequences are MDHEN and SYDVKM. The CDR3 sequence: CASTTNWRRANEQFF. In DNA, the CDR3 is TGTGCCAGCACTACCAATTGGAGGAGGGCCAATGAGCAGTTCTTC. The variable domain in full, with the rest retrieved from reference TRBV28 and TRBJ2-1, is DVKVTQSSRYLVKRTGEKVFLECVQDMDHENMFWYRQDPGLGLRLIYFSYDVKMKEKGDIPEGYSVSREKKERFSLILESASTNQTSMYLCASTTNWRRANEQFFGPGTRLTVL.

In this sample, this clone turned up a few times. The genes are TRBV10-3 and TRBJ2-3; tentative D call: TRBD2 (6 bases). CDR3 length equals 14 residues. Trimming took 7 bases from V and 4 from J, leaving 15 bases between them. Germline lookup yields CDR1 ENHRY and CDR2 SYGVKD. The CDR3 DNA follows: TGTGCCATCAAGGACGGGGGTGGTGCAGATACGCAGTATTTT. Translating gives CAIKDGGGADTQYF.

The sample holds a few counts of this clone. The V gene is TRBV6-6, the J gene TRBJ1-5; D may be TRBD1 (6 bases). The germline V and J ends were trimmed by 10 bases and 7 bases, with 14 bases remaining between them. Germline CDR1 is MNHNY and CDR2 is SVGAGI (reference sequence). The CDR3 runs 12 residues. This CDR3 reads CATSDRHQPQHF. CDR3 coding DNA: TGTGCCACCTCCGACAGGCACCAGCCCCAGCATTTT.

The chain links TRBV18 to TRBJ1-3; possible D gene TRBD1, 5 bases. The germline V gene has CDR1 KGHSH and CDR2 LQKENI. Trimming removed 2 bases at V and 0 bases at J, with 11 bases between. This CDR3 region has 16 residues. The CDR3 spells CASSPAWGSSGNTIYF. The DNA of the CDR3 is TGTGCCAGCTCACCAGCATGGGGGAGCTCTGGAAACACCATATATTTT.

The rearrangement uses TRBV7-6 and TRBJ1-2; D ambiguous. V gave up 1 base and J gave up 8 bases, with 8 bases separating them. CDR1 is SGHVS, CDR2 FNYEAQ, per germline. CDR3 length: 12 residues. CDR3 region: CASSLVGGGYTF. CDR3 DNA sequence: TGTGCCAGCAGCTTAGTGGGAGGCGGCTACACCTTC.

This clone was detected only a few times. The chain links TRBV4-3 to TRBJ1-4; 7 positions agree with TRBD1. Germline V gene sequence: CDR1 LGHNA, CDR2 YSLEER. The CDR3 spans 14 residues. V lost 3 bases to trimming and J lost 5 bases; unmatched junction nucleotides: 3. This chain's CDR3 is CASSQPRGNEKLFF. As DNA, the CDR3 is TGCGCCAGCAGCCAGCCCAGGGGGAATGAAAAACTGTTTTTT.

This clone has just a few counts. V and J are TRBV7-9 and TRBJ1-5, with a possible D match to TRBD1 (5 bases). In germline, CDR1 is SEHNR, CDR2 FQNEAQ (reference sequence). V gave up 3 bases and J gave up 4 bases, with 7 bases separating them. The CDR3 contains 13 residues. The CDR3 DNA sequence: TGTGCCAGCAGCTTGGGGCAGAATCAGCCCCAGCATTTT. As protein: CASSLGQNQPQHF.

The V and J genes are TRBV18 and TRBJ1-5, with unresolved D. Germline V lookup: CDR1 KGHSH, CDR2 LQKENI. Between the trimmed V and J ends, which lost 2 bases and 1 base, there was a span of 18 bases. This CDR3 is built from 18 residues. CDR3 in DNA: TGTGCCAGCTCACCAACGGGAGGTGGGATGATAAGCAATCAGCCCCAGCATTTT. It encodes CASSPTGGGMISNQPQHF.